This T cell receptor (beta chain) originates from a study of blood T cells in healthy people across ages. Study-wide results and caveats: When set beside aged donors, long-lived donors presented more naive CD4+ cells and higher diversity.

Next came a second PCR, run for roughly 6 to 11 cycles, which used a sample-barcoded 5' primer along with a J-beta primer mix. A template-switch adaptor with 12 random nucleotides tagged each cDNA molecule. From the 5' RACE reads, TCRdb called clonotypes with MiXCR, one entry per CDR3 protein. The table lists some 920,000 distinct CDR3 sequences, about 51% of them singletons. Worth noting for this clonotype: Its target is unknown.

The draw of peripheral blood yielded about 10 milliliters from each donor. This TCR was sampled from a woman aged 55-69 years in good health. The sequencing sample was made of blood.

The CDR3 DNA follows: TGTGCCAGCAGCTTAGCGCTGGGCCTAGCGGGAGGCGAGCAGTACTTC. Translated: CASSLALGLAGGEQYF. The rearrangement joins TRBV7-8 to TRBJ2-7; 11 nucleotides line up with TRBD2. The germline V gene has CDR1 SGHVS and CDR2 FQNEAQ. This CDR3 contains 16 residues. Germline trimming cut 0 bases from V and 6 bases from J; bases unmatched to any gene: 7.